This T cell receptor (beta chain) was observed in a study of T cells in Graves' hyperthyroidism and ophthalmopathy. Whole-study results and caveats: Most clonotypes expanded in thyroid above 0.001 were likewise present in blood.

The CDR3 covers 16 residues. From germline, CDR1 is WNHNN and CDR2 SYGVQD (reference sequence). Trimming cost V 6 bases and J 1 base, with 16 bases left between them. This clonotype was seen a few times. The antigen is not known. Amplified TCR beta CDR3 regions derived from RNA transcripts. HTBI primers drove first-round RT-PCR of the TCR CDR3. From the multiplex PCR reads, TCRdb called clonotypes with MiXCR, one entry per CDR3 protein. In the table there are over 300,000 distinct CDR3 sequences, roughly an eighth of which are singletons. Input material: blood. This receptor was obtained from a woman aged 40 to 49 with Graves' ophthalmopathy. The chain employs TRBV10-1 and TRBJ2-1; D gene unclear. CDR3 DNA sequence: TGCGCCAGCAGCCGAGACTCTGGTACATCCTACAATGAGCAGTTCTTC. The encoded protein is CASSRDSGTSYNEQFF.